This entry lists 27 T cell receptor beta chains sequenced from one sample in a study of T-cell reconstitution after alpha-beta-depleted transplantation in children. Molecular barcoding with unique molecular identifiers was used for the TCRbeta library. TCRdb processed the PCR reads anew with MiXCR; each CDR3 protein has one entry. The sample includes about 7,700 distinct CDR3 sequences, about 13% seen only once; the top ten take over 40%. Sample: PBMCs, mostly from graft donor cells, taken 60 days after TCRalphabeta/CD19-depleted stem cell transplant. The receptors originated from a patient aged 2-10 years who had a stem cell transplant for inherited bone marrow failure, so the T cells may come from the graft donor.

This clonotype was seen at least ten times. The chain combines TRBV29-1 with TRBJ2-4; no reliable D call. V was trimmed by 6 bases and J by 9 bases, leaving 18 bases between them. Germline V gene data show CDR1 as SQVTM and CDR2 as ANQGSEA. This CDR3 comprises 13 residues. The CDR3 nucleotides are TGCAGCGTCTTTTTAGCCTCCTATGGCATTCAGTACTTC. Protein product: CSVFLASYGIQYF.

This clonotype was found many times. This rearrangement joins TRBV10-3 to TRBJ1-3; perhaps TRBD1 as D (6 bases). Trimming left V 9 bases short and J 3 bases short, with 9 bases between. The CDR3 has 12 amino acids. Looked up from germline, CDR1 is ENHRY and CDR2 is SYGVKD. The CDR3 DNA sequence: TGTGCCATAACAGGGAATGGAAACACCATATATTTT. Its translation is CAITGNGNTIYF.

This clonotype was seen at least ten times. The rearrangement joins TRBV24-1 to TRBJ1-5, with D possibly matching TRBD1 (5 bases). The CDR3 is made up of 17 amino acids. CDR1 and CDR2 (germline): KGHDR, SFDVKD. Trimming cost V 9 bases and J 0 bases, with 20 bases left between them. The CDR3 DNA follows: TGTGCCACCCACAGCGTCGACAGAGACTATAGCAATCAGCCCCAGCATTTT. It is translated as CATHSVDRDYSNQPQHF.

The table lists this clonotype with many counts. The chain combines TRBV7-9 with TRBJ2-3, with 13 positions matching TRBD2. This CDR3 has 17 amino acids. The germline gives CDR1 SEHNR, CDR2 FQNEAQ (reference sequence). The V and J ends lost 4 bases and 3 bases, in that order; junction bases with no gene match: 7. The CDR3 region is CASSSSPGLAGTDTQYF. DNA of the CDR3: TGTGCCAGCAGCTCCTCGCCGGGACTAGCGGGAACAGATACGCAGTATTTT. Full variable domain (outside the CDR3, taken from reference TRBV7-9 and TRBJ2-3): DTGVSQNPRHKITKRGQNVTFRCDPISEHNRLYWYRQTLGQGPEFLTYFQNEAQLEKSRLLSDRFSAERPKGSFSTLEIQRTEQGDSAMYLCASSSSPGLAGTDTQYFGPGTRLTVL.

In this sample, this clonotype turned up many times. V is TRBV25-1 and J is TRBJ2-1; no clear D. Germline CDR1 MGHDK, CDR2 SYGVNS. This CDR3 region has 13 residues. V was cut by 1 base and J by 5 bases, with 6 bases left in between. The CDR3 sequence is CASSEWTDNEQFF. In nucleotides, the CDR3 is TGTGCCAGCAGTGAATGGACGGACAATGAGCAGTTCTTC.

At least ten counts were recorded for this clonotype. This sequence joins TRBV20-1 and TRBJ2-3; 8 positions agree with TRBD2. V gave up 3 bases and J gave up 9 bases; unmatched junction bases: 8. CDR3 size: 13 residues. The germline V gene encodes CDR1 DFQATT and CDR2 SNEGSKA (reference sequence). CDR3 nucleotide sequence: TGCAGTGCTAGGGGCCTACTAGCGGCCACGCAGTATTTT. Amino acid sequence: CSARGLLAATQYF.

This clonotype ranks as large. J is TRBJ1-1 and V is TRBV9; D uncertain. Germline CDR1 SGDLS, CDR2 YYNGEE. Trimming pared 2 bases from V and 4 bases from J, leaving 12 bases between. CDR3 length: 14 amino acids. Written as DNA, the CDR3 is TGTGCCAGCAGCGTGACCCCCTGGGGCACTGAAGCTTTCTTT. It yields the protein CASSVTPWGTEAFF.

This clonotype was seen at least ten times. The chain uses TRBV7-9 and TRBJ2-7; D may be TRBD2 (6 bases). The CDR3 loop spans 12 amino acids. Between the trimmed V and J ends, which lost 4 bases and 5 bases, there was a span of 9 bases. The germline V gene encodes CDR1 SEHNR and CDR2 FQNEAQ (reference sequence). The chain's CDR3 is CASSSVADEQYF. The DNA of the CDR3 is TGTGCCAGCAGCTCGGTAGCGGACGAGCAGTACTTC. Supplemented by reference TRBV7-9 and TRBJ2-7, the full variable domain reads DTGVSQNPRHKITKRGQNVTFRCDPISEHNRLYWYRQTLGQGPEFLTYFQNEAQLEKSRLLSDRFSAERPKGSFSTLEIQRTEQGDSAMYLCASSSVADEQYFGPGTRLTVT.

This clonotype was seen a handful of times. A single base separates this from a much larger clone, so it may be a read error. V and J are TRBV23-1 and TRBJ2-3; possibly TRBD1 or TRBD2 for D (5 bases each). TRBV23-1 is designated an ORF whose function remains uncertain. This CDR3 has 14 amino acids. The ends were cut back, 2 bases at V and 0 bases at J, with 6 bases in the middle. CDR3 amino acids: CASSQRDSTDTQYF. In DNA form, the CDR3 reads TGCGCCAGCAGTCAACGGGACAGCACAGATACGCAGTATTTT.

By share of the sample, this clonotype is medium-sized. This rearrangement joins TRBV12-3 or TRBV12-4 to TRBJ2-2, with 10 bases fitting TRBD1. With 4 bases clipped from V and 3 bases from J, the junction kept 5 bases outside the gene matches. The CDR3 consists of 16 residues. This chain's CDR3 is CASSSWTGGDTGELFF. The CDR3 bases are TGTGCCAGCAGTTCCTGGACAGGGGGAGACACCGGGGAGCTGTTTTTT.

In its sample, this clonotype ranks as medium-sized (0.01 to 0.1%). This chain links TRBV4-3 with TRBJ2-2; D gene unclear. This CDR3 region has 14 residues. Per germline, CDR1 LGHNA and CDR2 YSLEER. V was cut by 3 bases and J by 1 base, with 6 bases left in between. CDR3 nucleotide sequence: TGCGCCAGCAGCCATTACCAGAACACCGGGGAGCTGTTTTTT. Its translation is CASSHYQNTGELFF.

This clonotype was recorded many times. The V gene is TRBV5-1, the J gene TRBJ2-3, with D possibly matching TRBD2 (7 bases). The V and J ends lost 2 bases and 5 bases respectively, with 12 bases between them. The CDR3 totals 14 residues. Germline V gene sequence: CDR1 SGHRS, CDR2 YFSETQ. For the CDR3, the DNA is TGCGCCAGCAGCTTCGGGGGGCTGGGAGATACGCAGTATTTT. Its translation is CASSFGGLGDTQYF.

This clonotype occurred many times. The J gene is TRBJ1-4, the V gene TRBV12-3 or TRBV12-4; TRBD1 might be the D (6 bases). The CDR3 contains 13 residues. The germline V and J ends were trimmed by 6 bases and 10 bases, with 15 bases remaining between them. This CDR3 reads CASSRGGRRKLFF. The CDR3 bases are TGTGCCAGCAGCCGGGGGGGCAGGAGAAAACTGTTTTTT.

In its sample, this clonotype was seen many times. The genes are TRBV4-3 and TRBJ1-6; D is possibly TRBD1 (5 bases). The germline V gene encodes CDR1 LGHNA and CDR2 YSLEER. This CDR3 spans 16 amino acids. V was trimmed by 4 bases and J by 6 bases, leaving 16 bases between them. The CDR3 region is CASSPSVWGRNSPLHF. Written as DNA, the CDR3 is TGCGCCAGCAGCCCCTCAGTTTGGGGCCGTAATTCACCCCTCCACTTT.

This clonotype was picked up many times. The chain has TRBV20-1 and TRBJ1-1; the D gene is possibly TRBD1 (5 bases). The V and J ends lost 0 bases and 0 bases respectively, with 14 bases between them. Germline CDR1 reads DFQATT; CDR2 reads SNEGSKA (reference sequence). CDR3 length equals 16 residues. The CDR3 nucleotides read TGCAGTGCTAGAGAAGGGGTTTACAGGATGAACACTGAAGCTTTCTTT. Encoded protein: CSAREGVYRMNTEAFF.

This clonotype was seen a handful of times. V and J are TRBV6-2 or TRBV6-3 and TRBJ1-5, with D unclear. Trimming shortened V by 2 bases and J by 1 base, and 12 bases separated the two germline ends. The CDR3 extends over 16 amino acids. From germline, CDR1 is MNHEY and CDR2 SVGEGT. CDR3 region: CASSYAGGWSNQPQHF. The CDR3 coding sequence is TGTGCCAGCAGTTACGCGGGTGGGTGGAGCAATCAGCCCCAGCATTTT.

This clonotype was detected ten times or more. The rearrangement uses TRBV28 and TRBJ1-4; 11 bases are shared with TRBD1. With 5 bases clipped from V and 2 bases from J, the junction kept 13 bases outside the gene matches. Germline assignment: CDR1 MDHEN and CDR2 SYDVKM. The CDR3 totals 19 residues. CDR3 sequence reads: CASSHPWTGGESTNEKLFF. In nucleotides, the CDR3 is TGTGCCAGCAGTCACCCCTGGACAGGGGGCGAGTCGACTAATGAAAAACTGTTTTTT.

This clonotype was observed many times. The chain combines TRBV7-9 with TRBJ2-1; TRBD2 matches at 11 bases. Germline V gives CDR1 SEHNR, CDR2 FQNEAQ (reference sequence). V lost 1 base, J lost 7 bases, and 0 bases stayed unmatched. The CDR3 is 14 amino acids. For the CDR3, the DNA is TGTGCCAGCAGCTTAGGACTAGCGGGAAATGAGCAGTTCTTC. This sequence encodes CASSLGLAGNEQFF.

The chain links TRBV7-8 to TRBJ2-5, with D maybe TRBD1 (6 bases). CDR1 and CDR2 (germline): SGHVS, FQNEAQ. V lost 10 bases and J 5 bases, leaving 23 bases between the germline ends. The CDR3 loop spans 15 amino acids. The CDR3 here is CAMGPGLGGRETQYF. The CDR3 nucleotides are TGTGCCATGGGACCCGGGCTAGGGGGTCGGGAGACCCAGTACTTC.

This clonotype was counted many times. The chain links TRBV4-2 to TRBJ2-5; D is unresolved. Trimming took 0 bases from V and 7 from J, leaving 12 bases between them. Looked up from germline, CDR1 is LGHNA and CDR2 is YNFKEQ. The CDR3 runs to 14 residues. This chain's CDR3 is CASSQDPAHGTQYF. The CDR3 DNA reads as TGTGCCAGCAGCCAAGACCCGGCCCATGGGACCCAGTACTTC.

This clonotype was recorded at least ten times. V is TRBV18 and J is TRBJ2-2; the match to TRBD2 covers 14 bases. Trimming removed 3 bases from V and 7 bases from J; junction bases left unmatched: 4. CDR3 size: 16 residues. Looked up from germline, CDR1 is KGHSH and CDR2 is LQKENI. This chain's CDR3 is CASSPSGLAGVGELFF. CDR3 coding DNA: TGTGCCAGCTCACCGTCGGGACTAGCGGGAGTCGGGGAGCTGTTTTTT.

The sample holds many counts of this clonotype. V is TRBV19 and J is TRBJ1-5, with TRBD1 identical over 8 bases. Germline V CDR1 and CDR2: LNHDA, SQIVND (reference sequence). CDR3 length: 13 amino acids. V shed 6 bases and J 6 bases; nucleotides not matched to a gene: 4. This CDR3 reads CASRFRGPQPQHF. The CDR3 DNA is TGTGCCAGTAGGTTCAGGGGGCCTCAGCCCCAGCATTTT.

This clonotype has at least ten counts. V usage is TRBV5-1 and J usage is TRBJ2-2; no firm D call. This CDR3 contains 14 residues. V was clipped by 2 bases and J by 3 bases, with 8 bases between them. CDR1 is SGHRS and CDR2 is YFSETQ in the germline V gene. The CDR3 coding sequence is TGCGCCAGCAGCTTACTTTATTACACCGGGGAGCTGTTTTTT. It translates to CASSLLYYTGELFF.

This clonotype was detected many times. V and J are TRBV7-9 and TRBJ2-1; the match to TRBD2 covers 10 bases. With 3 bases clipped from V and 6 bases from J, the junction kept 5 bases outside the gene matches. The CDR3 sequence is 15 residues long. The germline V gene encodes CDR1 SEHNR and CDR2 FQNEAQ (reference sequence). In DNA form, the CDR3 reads TGTGCCAGCAGCTTCGGACTAGCGGATATCAATGAGCAGTTCTTC. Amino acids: CASSFGLADINEQFF.

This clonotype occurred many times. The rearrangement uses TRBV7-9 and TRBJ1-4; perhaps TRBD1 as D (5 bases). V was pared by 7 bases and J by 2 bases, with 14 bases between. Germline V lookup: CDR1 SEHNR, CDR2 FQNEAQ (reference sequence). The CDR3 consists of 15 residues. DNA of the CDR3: TGTGCCAGCAAGGGACCTGTGGGGACTAATGAAAAACTGTTTTTT. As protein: CASKGPVGTNEKLFF.

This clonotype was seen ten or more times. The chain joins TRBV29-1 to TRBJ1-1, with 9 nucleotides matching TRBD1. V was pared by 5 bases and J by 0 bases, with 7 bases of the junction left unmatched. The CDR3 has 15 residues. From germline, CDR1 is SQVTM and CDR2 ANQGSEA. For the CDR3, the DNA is TGCAGCGTTACAGGAAGGGACAGGGTGAACACTGAAGCTTTCTTT. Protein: CSVTGRDRVNTEAFF.

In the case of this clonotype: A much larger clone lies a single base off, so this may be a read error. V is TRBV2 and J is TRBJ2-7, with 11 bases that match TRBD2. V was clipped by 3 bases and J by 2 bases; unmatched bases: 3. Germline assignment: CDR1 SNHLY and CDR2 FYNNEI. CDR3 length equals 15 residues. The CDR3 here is CASSEGTSGTYEQYF. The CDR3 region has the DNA TGTGCCAGCAGTGAGGGGACTAGCGGAACCTACGAGCAGTACTTC. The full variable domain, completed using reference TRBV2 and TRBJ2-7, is EPEVTQTPSHQVTQMGQEVILRCVPISNHLYFYWYRQILGQKVEFLVSFYNNEISEKSEIFDDQFSVERPDGSNFTLKIRSTKLEDSAMYFCASSEGTSGTYEQYFGPGTRLTVT.